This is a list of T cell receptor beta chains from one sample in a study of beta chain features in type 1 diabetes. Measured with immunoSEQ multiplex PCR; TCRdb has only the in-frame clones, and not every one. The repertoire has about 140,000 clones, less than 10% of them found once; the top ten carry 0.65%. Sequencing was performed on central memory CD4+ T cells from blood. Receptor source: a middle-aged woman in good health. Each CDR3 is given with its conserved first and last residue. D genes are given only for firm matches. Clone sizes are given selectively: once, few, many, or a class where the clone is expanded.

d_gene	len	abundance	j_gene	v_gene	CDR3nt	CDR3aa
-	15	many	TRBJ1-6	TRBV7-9	TGTGCCAGCAGCTTAATACAGGATCCTAATTCACCCCTCCACTTT	CASSLIQDPNSPLHF
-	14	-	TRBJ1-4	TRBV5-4	TGTGCCAGCAGCTTGTCATACAGAGATGAAAAACTGTTTTTT	CASSLSYRDEKLFF
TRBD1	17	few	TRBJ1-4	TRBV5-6	TGTGCCAGCAGGCCGACCGGGACAGGGACCAATCGGGAAAAACTGTTTTTT	CASRPTGTGTNREKLFF
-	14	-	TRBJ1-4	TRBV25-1	TGTGCCAGCAGTCCGATAGGGCTCGGGAAGGAACTGTTTTTT	CASSPIGLGKELFF
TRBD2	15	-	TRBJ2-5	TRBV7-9	TGTGCCAGCAGCTTCCTAGCGGGGGGGATGGAGACCCAGTACTTC	CASSFLAGGMETQYF
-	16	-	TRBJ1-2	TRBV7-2	TGTGCCAGCAGCGCCCACGGGGGACCCGCGGGGGATGGCTACACCTTC	CASSAHGGPAGDGYTF
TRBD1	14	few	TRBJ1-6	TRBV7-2	TGTGCCAGCAGCTGGGACAGGAGAGGGTCACCCCTCCACTTT	CASSWDRRGSPLHF
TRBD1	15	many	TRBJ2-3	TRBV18	TGTGCCAGCTCCCTGGACAGGGGGAGCACAGATACGCAGTATTTT	CASSLDRGSTDTQYF
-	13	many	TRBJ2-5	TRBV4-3	TGCGCCAGCAGCCCGTCCTTATCGGAGACCCAGTACTTC	CASSPSLSETQYF
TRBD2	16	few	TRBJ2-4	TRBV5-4	TGTGCCAGCAGCCGGTCTAGCGGGGGGCCTGGAAACATTCAGTACTTC	CASSRSSGGPGNIQYF
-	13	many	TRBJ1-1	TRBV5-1	TGCGCCAGCAGCTTGGTTGCGGTGACTGAAGCTTTCTTT	CASSLVAVTEAFF
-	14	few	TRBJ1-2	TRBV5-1	TGCGCCAGCAGCTTGACAGGTTTCGACTATGGCTACACCTTC	CASSLTGFDYGYTF
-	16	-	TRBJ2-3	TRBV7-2	TGTGCCAGCCTCTGGGGCCGATCCCTCCAGTCTGATACGCAGTATTTT	CASLWGRSLQSDTQYF
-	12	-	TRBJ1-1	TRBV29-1	TGCAGCGGAGGTGGGGGGGACACTGAAGCTTTCTTT	CSGGGGDTEAFF
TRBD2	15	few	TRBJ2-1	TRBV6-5	TGTGCCAGCAGTTACCATAGTAGCGGGGGCAATGAGCAGTTCTTC	CASSYHSSGGNEQFF
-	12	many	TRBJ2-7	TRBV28	TGTGCCACAGAGCGGCTGGCCTACGAGCAGTACTTC	CATERLAYEQYF
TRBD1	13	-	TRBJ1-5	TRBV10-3	TGTGCCATCAAACAGGGGATCAATCAGCCCCAGCATTTT	CAIKQGINQPQHF
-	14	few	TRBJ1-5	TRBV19	TGTGCCAGCGGAAGTACAGGGTTCAACCAGCCCCAGCATTTT	CASGSTGFNQPQHF